Listed below are T cell receptor beta chains from one sample, sequenced in a study of blood T cell repertoires in COVID-19. The method was immunoSEQ multiplex PCR; TCRdb's version includes in-frame clones alone and lacks a portion of them. The sample includes approximately 330,000 clones, almost 90% of them seen just once. Sequences were obtained from peripheral blood. The receptor source for this set is a woman in her thirties or forties with COVID-19, enrolled during active disease. Both conserved end residues are part of each CDR3. D genes are given only for firm matches. Not all rows give a size; the values are once, few, many and, for expanded clones, a class.

clone_size j_call v_call d_call cdr3_aa cdr3_nt
NA TRBJ1-5 TRBV6-5 NA CASSRRGGNQPQHF TGTGCCAGCAGCCGGAGGGGGGGTAATCAGCCCCAGCATTTT
NA TRBJ2-5 TRBV7-8 NA CASSLGPQETQYF TGTGCCAGCAGCTTAGGGCCCCAAGAGACCCAGTACTTC
NA TRBJ1-6 TRBV5-1 TRBD1 CASSLKGGQGEYNSPLHF TGCGCCAGCAGCTTAAAGGGGGGACAGGGGGAATATAATTCACCCCTCCACTTT
NA TRBJ1-2 TRBV7-2 TRBD1 CASSSRDRTNYGYTF TGTGCCAGCAGCTCCCGGGACAGGACTAACTATGGCTACACCTTC
once TRBJ1-2 TRBV7-2 NA CASSLNNAYGYTF TGTGCCAGCAGCTTAAACAACGCCTATGGCTACACCTTC
NA TRBJ2-3 TRBV7-6 TRBD2 CASSLPTSGGARDTQYF TGTGCCAGCAGCCTGCCCACCAGCGGGGGGGCGAGGGATACGCAGTATTTT
NA TRBJ2-5 TRBV6-5 NA CASKVEFGPAETQYF TGTGCCAGCAAAGTAGAGTTTGGGCCGGCGGAGACCCAGTACTTC
NA TRBJ1-1 TRBV9 TRBD1 CASSVDPGTVNTEAFF TGTGCCAGCAGCGTAGACCCAGGGACAGTGAACACTGAAGCTTTCTTT
NA TRBJ1-2 TRBV25-1 TRBD1 CASTERTGGKGYTF TGTGCCAGTACAGAGAGGACAGGGGGTAAGGGCTACACCTTC
NA TRBJ2-1 TRBV7-2 NA CASSSLTPRGSYNEQFF TGTGCCAGCAGCTCATTAACTCCCAGGGGATCCTACAATGAGCAGTTCTTC
once TRBJ2-7 TRBV5-1 NA CASSLGQSSYEQYF TGCGCCAGCAGCTTGGGACAGAGCTCCTACGAGCAGTACTTC
NA TRBJ2-3 TRBV5-6 TRBD2 CASSVGRAGGDTQYF TGTGCCAGCAGCGTGGGAAGGGCGGGAGGAGATACGCAGTATTTT
NA TRBJ1-3 TRBV11-2 NA CASSYGGNTIYF TGTGCCAGCAGCTACGGGGGAAACACCATATATTTT
NA TRBJ2-5 TRBV27 TRBD2 CASSLLAGAQETQYF TGTGCCAGCAGTTTACTAGCGGGGGCACAAGAGACCCAGTACTTC
NA TRBJ1-6 TRBV5-4 NA CASSLRGSNSPLHF TGTGCCAGCAGCTTGAGAGGCAGTAATTCACCCCTCCACTTT
NA TRBJ1-1 TRBV7-2 NA CASSFGSQVETEAFF TGTGCCAGCAGCTTCGGTTCGCAAGTAGAGACTGAAGCTTTCTTT
once TRBJ2-5 TRBV5-1 NA CASSPRGHQETQYF TGCGCCAGCAGCCCGCGCGGGCACCAAGAGACCCAGTACTTC
NA TRBJ1-2 TRBV5-5 NA CASSLAGGSNYGYTF TGTGCCAGCAGCTTGGCCGGCGGTTCAAACTATGGCTACACCTTC
NA TRBJ2-2 TRBV4-2 NA CASSQDFWGANTGELFF TGTGCCAGCAGCCAAGATTTTTGGGGGGCGAACACCGGGGAGCTGTTTTTT
NA TRBJ2-2 TRBV7-2 NA CASNLRSTGELFF TGTGCCAGCAACCTGCGGAGCACCGGGGAGCTGTTTTTT
NA TRBJ2-7 TRBV19 NA CASSQGHDSYEQYF TGTGCCAGTAGCCAGGGTCACGATTCCTACGAGCAGTACTTC
NA TRBJ1-5 TRBV6-5 NA CASNPIRGNNQPQHF TGTGCCAGCAACCCCATACGGGGAAACAATCAGCCCCAGCATTTT
NA TRBJ2-7 TRBV28 TRBD2 CASSTGTSGTYEQYF TGTGCCAGCAGCACCGGGACTAGCGGAACTTACGAGCAGTACTTC
NA TRBJ1-5 TRBV6-2/TRBV6-3 NA CASSYARGQPQHF TGTGCCAGCAGTTACGCCAGGGGCCAGCCCCAGCATTTT
NA TRBJ2-4 TRBV28 NA CASTAADLAKNIQYF TGTGCCAGCACCGCGGCAGATTTAGCCAAAAACATTCAGTACTTC
NA TRBJ2-1 TRBV5-1 NA CASGPTDSAYNEQFF TGCGCCAGCGGACCGACCGACAGCGCCTACAATGAGCAGTTCTTC
NA TRBJ1-5 TRBV27 NA CASSRTENQPQHF TGTGCCAGCAGTCGGACAGAAAATCAGCCCCAGCATTTT
NA TRBJ1-6 TRBV7-8 NA CASSPRGNNSPLHF TGTGCCAGCAGCCCCCGCGGAAATAATTCACCCCTCCACTTT
NA TRBJ2-2 TRBV28 TRBD1 CASSLLGQGPEAGELFF TGTGCCAGCAGTTTACTAGGACAGGGGCCAGAAGCCGGGGAGCTGTTTTTT
NA TRBJ1-2 TRBV5-4 NA CASSLAESGNYGYTF TGTGCCAGCAGCTTGGCCGAGTCGGGGAACTATGGCTACACCTTC
NA TRBJ1-6 TRBV9 NA CASTDSVMNSALHF TGTGCCAGCACCGACAGCGTGATGAATTCGGCCCTCCACTTT